This TCR beta chain is drawn from a study of shared clonotypes between healthy human individuals. Turning to the study itself: Three CD4 naive, three CD4 memory, two CD8 naive and one CD8 memory plate were used per donor. Study-wide points: All-four-donor shared clonotypes had higher generation probabilities than non-shared clonotypes did. What rarefaction showed was incomplete sorted-subset sequencing despite large depth.

Genomic DNA of every subset was divided equally among multiple immunoSEQ plates. The assay was immunoSEQ multiplex PCR, and TCRdb's table has in-frame clones only and misses some. The table has roughly 2,300,000 clones, less than 95% seen once; the top ten hold around 0.35%. Per the germline V gene, CDR1 is SGHVS and CDR2 is FQNEAQ. The CDR3 loop spans 16 amino acids. V was trimmed by 4 bases and J by 4 bases, leaving 17 bases between them. Notes on this clone: Its antigen is unknown.

The sequence was obtained from a man aged 18 to 29 in good health. Some clones in this sample may be carry-over from other donors' samples. Sequenced input: naive CD4+ T cells from PBMCs. Described subset: CD45RA+ positively selected. This sequence joins TRBV7-8 and TRBJ1-3; D ambiguous. CDR3 amino acids: CASSSRTQTLGNTIYF. The CDR3 coding sequence is TGTGCCAGCAGCTCCCGGACCCAAACACTGGGAAACACCATATATTTT.